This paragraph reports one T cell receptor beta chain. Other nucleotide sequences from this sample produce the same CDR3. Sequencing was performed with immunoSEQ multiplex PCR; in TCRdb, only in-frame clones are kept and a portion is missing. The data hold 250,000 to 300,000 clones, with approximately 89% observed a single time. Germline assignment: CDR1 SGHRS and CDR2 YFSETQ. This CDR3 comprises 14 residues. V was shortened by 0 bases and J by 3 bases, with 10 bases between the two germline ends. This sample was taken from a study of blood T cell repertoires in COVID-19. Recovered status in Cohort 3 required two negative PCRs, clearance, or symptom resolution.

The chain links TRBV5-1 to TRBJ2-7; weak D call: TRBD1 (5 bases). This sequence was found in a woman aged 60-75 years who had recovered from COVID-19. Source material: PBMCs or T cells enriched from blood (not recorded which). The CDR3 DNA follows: TGCGCCAGCAGCTTGGGGCAGGGCGGCTACGAGCAGTACTTC. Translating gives CASSLGQGGYEQYF. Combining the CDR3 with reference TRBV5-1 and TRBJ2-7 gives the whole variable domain KAGVTQTPRYLIKTRGQQVTLSCSPISGHRSVSWYQQTPGQGLQFLFEYFSETQRNKGNFPGRFSGRQFSNSRSEMNVSTLELGDSALYLCASSLGQGGYEQYFGPGTRLTVT.